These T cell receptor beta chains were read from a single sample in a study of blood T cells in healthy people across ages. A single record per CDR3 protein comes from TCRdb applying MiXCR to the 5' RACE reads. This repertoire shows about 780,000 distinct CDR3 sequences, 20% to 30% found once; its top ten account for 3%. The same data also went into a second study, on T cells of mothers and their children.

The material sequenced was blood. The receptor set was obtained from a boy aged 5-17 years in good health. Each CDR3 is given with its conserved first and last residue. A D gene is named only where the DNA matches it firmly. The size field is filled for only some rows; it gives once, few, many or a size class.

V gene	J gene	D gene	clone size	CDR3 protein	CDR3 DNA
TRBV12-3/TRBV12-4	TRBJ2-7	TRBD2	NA	CASSFRVAGSWEQYF	TGTGCCAGCAGTTTCAGGGTAGCGGGCTCCTGGGAGCAGTACTTC
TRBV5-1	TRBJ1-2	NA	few	CASSLQGLDGYTF	TGCGCCAGCAGCTTGCAGGGATTAGATGGCTACACCTTC
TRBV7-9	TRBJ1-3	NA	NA	CASSLAALGAGGNTIYF	TGTGCCAGCAGCTTAGCCGCATTGGGGGCCGGTGGAAACACCATATATTTT
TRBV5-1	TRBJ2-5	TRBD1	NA	CASSFQGDQETQYF	TGCGCCAGCAGCTTTCAGGGGGACCAAGAGACCCAGTACTTC
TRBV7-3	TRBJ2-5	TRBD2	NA	CASSLTSAGGRETQYF	TGTGCCAGCAGCTTAACTTCAGCGGGGGGGCGAGAGACCCAGTACTTC
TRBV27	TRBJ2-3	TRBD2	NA	CASSPSVAGELADTQYF	TGTGCCAGCAGCCCATCGGTAGCGGGGGAGTTGGCAGATACGCAGTATTTT
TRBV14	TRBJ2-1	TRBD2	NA	CASSTGTSGRALSSYNEQFF	TGTGCCAGCAGCACGGGGACTAGCGGGAGGGCCCTATCCTCCTACAATGAGCAGTTCTTC
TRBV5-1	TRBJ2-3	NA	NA	CASSLPGGQATDTQYF	TGCGCCAGCAGCCTCCCTGGGGGACAAGCAACAGATACGCAGTATTTT
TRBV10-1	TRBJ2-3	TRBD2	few	CASSPTSGGAGTQYF	TGCGCCAGCAGCCCGACTAGCGGGGGGGCCGGTACGCAGTATTTT
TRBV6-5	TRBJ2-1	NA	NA	CASSLGRAGYNEQFF	TGTGCCAGCAGTTTGGGACGGGCGGGATACAATGAGCAGTTCTTC
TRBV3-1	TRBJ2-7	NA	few	CASSQDNLSYEQYF	TGTGCCAGCAGCCAAGATAACCTCTCCTACGAGCAGTACTTC
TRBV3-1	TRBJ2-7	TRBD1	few	CASCEGARYEQYF	TGTGCCAGCTGTGAGGGGGCAAGATACGAGCAGTACTTC
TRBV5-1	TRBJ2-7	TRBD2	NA	CASSGGTGGSSYEQYF	TGCGCCAGCAGCGGTGGTACGGGGGGTAGCTCCTACGAGCAGTACTTC
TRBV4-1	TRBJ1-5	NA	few	CASSHPGQGQPQHF	TGCGCCAGCAGCCACCCGGGACAAGGTCAGCCCCAGCATTTT
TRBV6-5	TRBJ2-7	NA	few	CASSYSRAETYEQYF	TGTGCCAGCAGTTACTCCAGGGCAGAGACCTACGAGCAGTACTTC
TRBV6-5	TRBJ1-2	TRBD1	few	CASSPRGTGIYGYTF	TGTGCCAGCAGTCCCCGAGGGACAGGGATTTATGGCTACACCTTC
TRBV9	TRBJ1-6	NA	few	CASSTGNSPLHF	TGTGCCAGCAGTACCGGTAATTCACCCCTCCACTTT
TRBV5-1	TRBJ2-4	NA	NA	CASSLGESNAKNIQYF	TGCGCCAGCAGTTTGGGGGAGTCAAACGCCAAAAACATTCAGTACTTC
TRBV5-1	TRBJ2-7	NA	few	CASSLGVTGIVYEQYF	TGCGCCAGCAGCTTGGGGGTTACTGGGATAGTCTACGAGCAGTACTTC
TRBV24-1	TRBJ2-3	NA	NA	CATNDPITDTRYF	TGTGCCACCAATGACCCAATCACAGATACGCGGTATTTT
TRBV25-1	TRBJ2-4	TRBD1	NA	CASSLGGQGENIQYF	TGTGCCAGCAGTCTGGGGGGACAGGGCGAAAACATTCAGTACTTC
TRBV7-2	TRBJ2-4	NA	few	CASSPRDRGIQYF	TGTGCCAGCAGCCCCAGGGATAGGGGAATTCAGTACTTC
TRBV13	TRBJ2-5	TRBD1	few	CASSLEGQGNETQYF	TGTGCCAGCAGCTTAGAGGGACAGGGAAACGAGACCCAGTACTTC
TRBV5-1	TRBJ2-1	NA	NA	CASSLIPAFSYNEQFF	TGCGCCAGCAGCCTGATCCCGGCGTTCTCCTACAATGAGCAGTTCTTC
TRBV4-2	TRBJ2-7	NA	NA	CASSQDGREQYF	TGTGCCAGCAGCCAAGATGGCCGCGAGCAGTACTTC
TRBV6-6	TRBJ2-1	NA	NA	CASSYSSRNEQFF	TGTGCCAGCAGTTACTCGTCGAGGAATGAGCAGTTCTTC
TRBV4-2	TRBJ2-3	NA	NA	CASSQAWAYGTDTQYF	TGTGCCAGCAGCCAAGCTTGGGCCTATGGGACAGATACGCAGTATTTT
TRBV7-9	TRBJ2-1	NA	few	CASSSRNYNEQFF	TGTGCCAGCAGCTCGAGAAACTACAATGAGCAGTTCTTC
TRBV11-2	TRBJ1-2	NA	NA	CASSLDGGLAKTNYGYTF	TGTGCCAGCAGCTTAGATGGGGGATTGGCCAAAACAAACTATGGCTACACCTTC
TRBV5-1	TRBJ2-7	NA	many	CASSPDGSYEQYF	TGCGCCAGCAGCCCCGACGGATCCTACGAGCAGTACTTC
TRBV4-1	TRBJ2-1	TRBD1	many	CASSLLGTVYNEQFF	TGCGCCAGCAGCTTGCTCGGGACAGTGTACAATGAGCAGTTCTTC
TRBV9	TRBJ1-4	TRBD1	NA	CASSVAARGNEKLFF	TGTGCCAGCAGCGTAGCTGCCAGGGGGAATGAAAAACTGTTTTTT
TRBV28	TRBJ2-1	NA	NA	CASRRGPVGFF	TGTGCCAGCCGGAGGGGGCCAGTGGGATTCTTC
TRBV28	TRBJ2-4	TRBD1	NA	CASSLGQGAIQYF	TGTGCCAGCAGTTTAGGACAGGGGGCCATTCAGTACTTC
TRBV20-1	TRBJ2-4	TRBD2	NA	CSGYGGGNLAKNIQYF	TGCAGTGGGTACGGGGGGGGCAATTTAGCCAAAAACATTCAGTACTTC